These T cell receptor beta chains were read from a single sample in a study of T cell changes during pregnancy in multiple sclerosis. The method was immunoSEQ multiplex PCR; TCRdb's version includes in-frame clones alone and lacks a portion of them. The table shows some 41,000 clones, with roughly nine tenths occurring only once. This sample comprised CD4+ T cells from peripheral blood mononuclear cells, obtained after pregnancy. These receptors all come from a female donor with multiple sclerosis, enrolled in a pregnancy study. The CDR3 runs from the conserved cysteine through the conserved F or W. A D gene is named only where the DNA matches it firmly. Rows give clone size only sometimes, using once, few, many, or a class for an expanded clone.

clone size	D gene	V gene	J gene	CDR3 DNA	CDR3 protein
-	-	TRBV12-5	TRBJ2-1	TGTGCTAGTGGTCCCAACAATCTTAGGAGCTCCTACAATGAGCAGTTCTTC	CASGPNNLRSSYNEQFF
-	-	TRBV30	TRBJ2-5	TGTGCCTGGAGTGACCAGGGAACTGAGACCCAGTACTTC	CAWSDQGTETQYF
-	-	TRBV6-5	TRBJ2-3	TGTGCCAGCAGTTTTTCAGGGGAATATACGCAGTATTTT	CASSFSGEYTQYF
-	TRBD1	TRBV28	TRBJ1-2	TGTGCCAGCAGGGACGGACAGGGGAACTATGGCTACACCTTC	CASRDGQGNYGYTF
-	TRBD1	TRBV6-1	TRBJ2-1	TGTGCCAGCAGGTCCGGGACAGGCCATAACAATGAGCAGTTCTTC	CASRSGTGHNNEQFF
-	-	TRBV6-1	TRBJ2-1	TGTGCCAGCAGTACCGACAGGCAGGGACAGTTCTTC	CASSTDRQGQFF
-	TRBD2	TRBV9	TRBJ2-2	TGTGCCAGCAGCGGCCCGGGACTACCTAACACCGGGGAGCTGTTTTTT	CASSGPGLPNTGELFF
-	-	TRBV19	TRBJ1-5	TGTGCCAGTAGCCAGGGACAAAAAAACAATCAGCCCCAGCATTTT	CASSQGQKNNQPQHF
once	-	TRBV7-2	TRBJ2-2	TGTGCCAGCAGCAGAGCCGCGAACACCGGGGAGCTGTTTTTT	CASSRAANTGELFF
-	-	TRBV7-8	TRBJ2-1	TGTGCCAGCAGCTTATTCGAGGGGGTGGTTGAGCAGTTCTTC	CASSLFEGVVEQFF
-	TRBD1	TRBV6-5	TRBJ1-2	TGTGCCAGCAGTTCGTTGGACAGGGCCTTTACCTTC	CASSSLDRAFTF
-	-	TRBV7-9	TRBJ2-2	TGTGCCAGCAGCTCGTCTACCGGGGAGCTGTTTTTT	CASSSSTGELFF
-	-	TRBV21-1	TRBJ2-7	TGTGCCACTCGACCGGCGGACTACACCTCCTACGAGCAGTACTTC	CATRPADYTSYEQYF
-	-	TRBV7-9	TRBJ2-1	TGTGCCAGCAGCTTAGAATCCGCACTAGAGCAGTTCTTC	CASSLESALEQFF
-	-	TRBV29-1	TRBJ2-1	TGCAGCGTTGGGCAGGATTACAATGAGCAGTTCTTC	CSVGQDYNEQFF
-	-	TRBV21-1	TRBJ2-6	TGTGCCAGCAGCAAAGTATCGGGACAGGGGTTTCCCTCTGGGGCCAACGTCCTGACTTTC	CASSKVSGQGFPSGANVLTF
-	-	TRBV19	TRBJ2-7	TGTGCCAGTAGTATGCAGGGAACCTACGAGCAGTACTTC	CASSMQGTYEQYF
-	TRBD1	TRBV4-1	TRBJ1-1	TGCGCCAGCAGCGCGGGACAGTCGAACACTGAAGCTTTCTTT	CASSAGQSNTEAFF
-	TRBD1	TRBV5-4	TRBJ1-2	TGTGCCAGCAGCCCACGGACAGGGGACTATGGCTACACCTTC	CASSPRTGDYGYTF
-	-	TRBV6-5	TRBJ2-2	TGTGCCAGCACCTTCGGGGTCACCGGGGAGCTGTTTTTT	CASTFGVTGELFF
-	TRBD1	TRBV6-5	TRBJ1-5	TGTGCCAGCAGTTGGACAGGGAATCAGCCCCAGCATTTT	CASSWTGNQPQHF
once	-	TRBV7-8	TRBJ2-3	TGTGCCAGCAGCCTCCCGGCGGGCACAGATACGCAGTATTTT	CASSLPAGTDTQYF
once	TRBD1	TRBV6-1	TRBJ1-2	TGTGCCAGCAGTGCTGGGGACAGGAATGGCTACACCTTC	CASSAGDRNGYTF
once	TRBD1	TRBV5-1	TRBJ1-2	TGCGCCAGCAGCTTGGGACAGGGTGGCTACACCTTC	CASSLGQGGYTF
-	-	TRBV30	TRBJ2-3	TGTGCCTGGAGTCGAGATAGCGGTAACACAGATACGCAGTATTTT	CAWSRDSGNTDTQYF
-	TRBD2	TRBV5-4	TRBJ2-7	TGTGCCAGCAGCCTCCGAGGACTAGCGGGAGACTACGAGCAGTACTTC	CASSLRGLAGDYEQYF
-	TRBD2	TRBV7-2	TRBJ2-1	TGTGCCAGCATTCGACTAGCGGGAGGGAACAATGAGCAGTTCTTC	CASIRLAGGNNEQFF
-	TRBD2	TRBV13	TRBJ2-3	TGTGCCAGCAGCTTACGACTAGCGGGAGTCACAGATACGCAGTATTTT	CASSLRLAGVTDTQYF
-	TRBD1	TRBV5-1	TRBJ1-1	TGCGCCAGCAGCCCCGGACAGGGGAACACTGAAGCTTTCTTT	CASSPGQGNTEAFF
-	-	TRBV5-6	TRBJ2-7	TGTGCCAGCAGCTCAGGACTTCTTTACGAGCAGTACTTC	CASSSGLLYEQYF
many	-	TRBV7-9	TRBJ2-7	TGTGCCAGCAGCTTAACAGGACCACCCTACGAGCAGTACTTC	CASSLTGPPYEQYF
-	-	TRBV18	TRBJ2-5	TGTGCCAGCTCACCCGAGGTGTACCAAGAGACCCAGTACTTC	CASSPEVYQETQYF
-	-	TRBV6-1	TRBJ1-5	TGTGCCAGCAGTGACGGGGGGCGGCAGCCCCAGCATTTT	CASSDGGRQPQHF
few	TRBD1	TRBV5-4	TRBJ2-5	TGTGCCAGCAGCTTGGTGACAGGGGCGGGAGAGACCCAGTACTTC	CASSLVTGAGETQYF
-	-	TRBV5-1	TRBJ2-2	TGCGCCAGCAGACAAGGACTGAACACCGGGGAGCTGTTTTTT	CASRQGLNTGELFF
-	TRBD1	TRBV6-5	TRBJ1-5	TGTGCCAGCAGTTTTTCACAGGGGGCGGAACAGCCCCAGCATTTT	CASSFSQGAEQPQHF
-	TRBD1	TRBV11-2	TRBJ1-2	TGTGCCAGCAGCTCCGGGACAGGGGTAGGCTACACCTTC	CASSSGTGVGYTF
-	TRBD2	TRBV4-2	TRBJ2-4	TGTGCCAGCAGCCAAGATCACCCCTCTAGCGGGACCACCCAGTACTTC	CASSQDHPSSGTTQYF
-	TRBD1	TRBV19	TRBJ2-6	TGTGCCAGTAGTCAGGGGGCTGGGGCCAACGTCCTGACTTTC	CASSQGAGANVLTF
once	-	TRBV27	TRBJ2-7	TGTGCCAGCAGTTTAGGGGGGAGTAAGCAGTACTTC	CASSLGGSKQYF
-	-	TRBV25-1	TRBJ2-3	TGTGCCAGCAGTACATGGACAGCAGATACGCAGTATTTT	CASSTWTADTQYF
-	-	TRBV10-3	TRBJ2-7	TGTGCCATCAGTGGGTTTAGCGGAAATTCCACAAGGAGCTCCTACGAGCAGTACTTC	CAISGFSGNSTRSSYEQYF
-	TRBD2	TRBV28	TRBJ2-1	TGTGCCAGCAGTCCCTCTGGCGGGAGTCAGTATGAGCAGTTCTTC	CASSPSGGSQYEQFF
-	TRBD1	TRBV5-4	TRBJ1-2	TGTGCCAGCAGCTTGGGACAGGGCGACGGCTACACCTTC	CASSLGQGDGYTF
-	TRBD2	TRBV7-2	TRBJ2-7	TGTGCCAGCAGCCCACGGGAGGGATCCTACGAGCAGTACTTC	CASSPREGSYEQYF
-	-	TRBV11-2	TRBJ2-2	TGTGCCAGCAGATCTCGACAACACCAGACCGGGGAGCTGTTTTTT	CASRSRQHQTGELFF
-	TRBD1	TRBV6-6	TRBJ2-2	TGTGCCAGCAGTTACCTGGGACAGCCCACCGGGGAGCTGTTTTTT	CASSYLGQPTGELFF
-	-	TRBV5-4	TRBJ2-7	TGTGCCAGCAGCGAGCCTCTGGGGCGCGAGCAGTACTTC	CASSEPLGREQYF
-	TRBD2	TRBV11-2	TRBJ2-7	TGTGCCAGCAGCTGGACCGGGACTAGGTTCAACGAGCAGTACTTC	CASSWTGTRFNEQYF
once	TRBD1	TRBV7-2	TRBJ2-7	TGTGCCAGCAGCTTAGCGGCAGGGGGCATCGGATACGAGCAGTACTTC	CASSLAAGGIGYEQYF
-	TRBD1	TRBV14	TRBJ2-4	TGTGCCAGCAGCCAACACAGGGGATTCTCCAAAAACATTCAGTACTTC	CASSQHRGFSKNIQYF
-	-	TRBV5-1	TRBJ2-3	TGCGCCAGCAGCTTGTTACAAGAAGATACGCAGTATTTT	CASSLLQEDTQYF
-	TRBD2	TRBV30	TRBJ2-7	TGTGCCTGGACAAGAAGCGGGGTCTCCTACGAGCAGTACTTC	CAWTRSGVSYEQYF
medium-sized	TRBD1	TRBV29-1	TRBJ1-4	TGCAGCGTTGAATACCCTCCCGGACAGGGTACTGAAAAACTGTTTTTT	CSVEYPPGQGTEKLFF